The sequence of this T cell receptor (beta chain) was determined in a study of chemoradiotherapy in HPV16-positive cancers. Whole-study findings and limits: HPV-specific T cells were functionally defined from only a couple of HPV16-positive patients. Candidate HPV-specific clones and E7-related TCR motifs grew in tumor during treatment.

With 0 bases clipped from V and 10 bases from J, the junction kept 4 bases outside the gene matches. The CDR3 contains 13 residues. The germline V gene has CDR1 SGHTA and CDR2 FQGNSA. Note on this clone: The target antigen is unknown.

Repertoires were sampled repeatedly during chemoradiotherapy. The protocol was immunoSEQ multiplex PCR, while the TCRdb copy is restricted to in-frame clones and leaves out a portion. Of over 3,500 clones in the sample, roughly 94% are singletons; the top ten hold around 4%. This material consisted of tumor tissue, taken from a patient who underwent chemoradiotherapy. The V and J genes are TRBV7-2 and TRBJ2-3, with 7 bases that match TRBD2. This receptor was identified in a human donor with HPV-associated anogenital cancer. CDR3 protein: CASSLASTSPQYF. The CDR3 DNA reads TGTGCCAGCAGCTTAGCGTCGACTAGCCCGCAGTATTTT.